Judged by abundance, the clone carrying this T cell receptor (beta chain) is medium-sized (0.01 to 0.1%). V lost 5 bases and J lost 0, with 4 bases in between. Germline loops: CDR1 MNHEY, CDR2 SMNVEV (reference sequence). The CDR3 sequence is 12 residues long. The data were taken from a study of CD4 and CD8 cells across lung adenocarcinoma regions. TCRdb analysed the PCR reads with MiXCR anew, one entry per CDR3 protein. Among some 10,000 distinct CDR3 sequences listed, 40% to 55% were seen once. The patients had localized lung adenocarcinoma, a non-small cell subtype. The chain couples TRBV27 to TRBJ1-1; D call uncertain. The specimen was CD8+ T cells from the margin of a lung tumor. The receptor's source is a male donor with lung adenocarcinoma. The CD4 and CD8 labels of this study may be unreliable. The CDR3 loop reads CASSRMNTEAFF. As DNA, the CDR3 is TGTGCCAGCAGTCGTATGAACACTGAAGCTTTCTTT.